The 6 T cell receptor beta chains presented below share a single source sample, sequenced in a study of shared clonotypes between healthy human individuals. The method was immunoSEQ multiplex PCR; TCRdb's version includes in-frame clones alone and lacks a portion of them. The sample lists millions of clones; about 93% were seen once. Cells designated naive CD8 were CD45RO-negative and were positively selected for CCR7, with terminally differentiated effector memory CD45RA+ cells excluded. The material sequenced was naive CD8+ T cells from PBMCs. These receptors all come from a man aged 18 to 35 in good health. Some clones in this sample may be carry-over from other donors' samples.

V gene TRBV6-5 combines with J gene TRBJ1-5; the D is unclear. Trimming stripped 0 bases from V and 1 base from J, with 7 bases between. From germline, CDR1 is MNHEY and CDR2 SVGAGI. The CDR3 length is 15 residues. CDR3 residues: CASSYSGPSNQPQHF. The CDR3 bases are TGTGCCAGCAGTTACTCTGGCCCGAGCAATCAGCCCCAGCATTTT.

The genes are TRBV6-6 and TRBJ2-1; D possibly corresponds to TRBD2 (6 bases). This CDR3 region has 12 residues. V lost 8 bases and J 8 bases, leaving 13 bases between the germline ends. Germline lookup yields CDR1 MNHNY and CDR2 SVGAGI (reference sequence). This chain's CDR3 is CASGRPRDEQFF. For the CDR3, the DNA is TGTGCCAGCGGGAGGCCCAGGGATGAGCAGTTCTTC.

The genes are TRBV7-8 and TRBJ2-7; weak D call: TRBD1 (6 bases). Per the germline V gene, CDR1 is SGHVS and CDR2 is FQNEAQ. CDR3 length: 14 amino acids. V dropped 10 bases and J dropped 3 bases, with 19 bases sitting between them. The CDR3 nucleotides are TGTGCCACCCAGCTCGTCGACAGGAACTACGAGCAGTACTTC. It codes for CATQLVDRNYEQYF.

The chain employs TRBV19 and TRBJ1-5; a possible D gene is TRBD1 (5 bases). Germline CDR1 and CDR2: LNHDA and SQIVND (reference sequence). This CDR3 contains 15 residues. V was cut by 2 bases and J by 9 bases, with 17 bases left in between. The CDR3 region is CASSINSGGTWPQHF. The DNA of the CDR3 is TGTGCCAGTAGTATAAACTCGGGGGGAACCTGGCCCCAGCATTTT.

This chain connects TRBV28 to TRBJ2-1; TRBD1 might be the D (7 bases). With 7 bases removed from V and 7 bases from J, the gap between germline ends came to 14 bases. Germline loops: CDR1 MDHEN, CDR2 SYDVKM. The CDR3 consists of 13 residues. As DNA, the CDR3 is TGTGCCAGCACGCGGGACAGTTTAAATGAGCAGTTCTTC. Residues: CASTRDSLNEQFF.

The chain links TRBV7-2 to TRBJ2-1, with D perhaps assigned TRBD1 or TRBD2 (6 bases each). The CDR3 loop spans 16 amino acids. V dropped 5 bases and J dropped 7 bases, with 21 bases sitting between them. Germline loops: CDR1 SGHTA, CDR2 FQGNSA. The CDR3 sequence is CASSPRGGRRTNEQFF. DNA of the CDR3: TGTGCCAGCAGCCCACGTGGGGGGCGACGTACAAATGAGCAGTTCTTC.